These 8 T cell receptor beta chains were all obtained from the same sample, sequenced in a study of cytomegalovirus exposure and HLA in healthy donors. Primers: 60 Vbeta forward and 13 Jbeta reverse. TCRdb keeps only in-frame clones here, not all; method: immunoSEQ multiplex PCR. Of 150,000 to 200,000 clones in the sample, about three quarters were seen once. Material: PBMCs. Receptors originate from a woman aged 40-49 years in good health and CMV-seronegative.

The chain links TRBV7-3 to TRBJ2-1; 12 positions match TRBD2. CDR1 and CDR2 (germline): SGHTA, FQGTGA. The ends lost 3 bases at V and 5 bases at J; junction bases unmatched: 2. The CDR3 length is 15 residues. The DNA of the CDR3 is TGTGCCAGCAGCTTGACTAGCGGGAGCCACAATGAGCAGTTCTTC. Its translation: CASSLTSGSHNEQFF.

This clone was observed once. The chain carries TRBV11-2 and TRBJ1-6, with a possible D match to TRBD1 (6 bases). CDR1 is SGHAT and CDR2 is FQNNGV in the germline V gene. The V gene lost 0 bases and the J gene lost 0 bases, with 6 bases spanning the gap. The CDR3 is made up of 16 amino acids. The CDR3 sequence is CASSLEGASYNSPLHF. CDR3 nucleotide sequence: TGTGCCAGCAGCTTAGAGGGGGCCTCCTATAATTCACCCCTCCACTTT.

The V gene is TRBV27, the J gene TRBJ2-7; TRBD2 matches at 14 bases. The V gene's germline CDR1 is MNHEY and CDR2 SMNVEV (reference sequence). After removal of 5 bases from V and 4 bases from J, the junction contained 13 bases not matched to a gene. The CDR3 is made up of 18 amino acids. CDR3 loop: CASSPPGTSGRRVYEQYV. The CDR3, as DNA: TGTGCCAGCAGTCCACCAGGGACTAGCGGGAGAAGAGTATACGAGCAGTACGTC.

The chain couples TRBV7-9 to TRBJ2-7; 13 bases match TRBD2. The CDR3 runs 14 residues. Germline V CDR1 and CDR2: SEHNR, FQNEAQ (reference sequence). Trimming removed 8 bases from V and 7 bases from J; junction bases left unmatched: 8. CDR3 amino acids: CASADGLAGDEQYV. In DNA, the CDR3 is TGTGCCAGCGCCGACGGACTAGCGGGAGATGAGCAGTACGTC.

The chain uses TRBV6-1 and TRBJ2-7, with 7 bases fitting TRBD1. The CDR3 is made up of 13 amino acids. Looked up from germline, CDR1 is MNHNS and CDR2 is SASEGT. The trim removed 6 bases at V and 2 bases at J, leaving 4 bases unmatched. In DNA form, the CDR3 reads TGTGCCAGCAGCGGGACAGAACCCTACGAGCAGTACGTC. Translation gives CASSGTEPYEQYV.

The J gene is TRBJ2-7, the V gene TRBV27; D perhaps matches TRBD1 (6 bases). The ends were cut back, 3 bases at V and 12 bases at J, with 18 bases in the middle. The germline gives CDR1 MNHEY, CDR2 SMNVEV (reference sequence). This CDR3 contains 13 residues. CDR3 loop: CASSFPGHPRMYV. The CDR3 DNA sequence: TGTGCCAGCAGTTTCCCGGGACACCCTAGAATGTACGTC.

The genes are TRBV4-3 and TRBJ2-3; TRBD2 matches 12 bases. With 0 bases clipped from V and 5 bases from J, the junction kept 3 bases outside the gene matches. The CDR3 has 16 amino acids. Germline values: CDR1 LGHNA, CDR2 YSLEER. The CDR3 DNA follows: TGCGCCAGCAGCCAAGACCTAGCGGGAGGGAGAGATACGCAGTATTTT. Its translation is CASSQDLAGGRDTQYF.

This clone was seen a single time. The chain links TRBV19 to TRBJ1-4; D gene uncertain. Trimming shortened V by 5 bases and J by 7 bases, and 17 bases separated the two germline ends. This CDR3 region has 15 residues. The germline gives CDR1 LNHDA, CDR2 SQIVND (reference sequence). The CDR3 bases are TGTGCCAGTAGTCCAGGTATCGGCTTGGGTGAAAAACTGTTTTTT. It codes for CASSPGIGLGEKLFF.